The entry that follows covers one T cell receptor (beta chain) sequence. Its antigen has not been determined. Per-base quality was not reported, and no clone a single base away is much larger than it. These data come from a study of OX40 agonist ivuxolimab in advanced cancers. Broadly, across the study: The costimulatory receptor OX40 (CD134) was targeted by ivuxolimab, a fully human IgG2 agonistic monoclonal antibody. Of the approximately 53 patients in dose escalation, around 20 had hepatocellular carcinoma, about 15 had melanoma, 9 had renal cell carcinoma and 9 had head and neck cancer. The point of sequencing TCRbeta in the periphery was to test whether ivuxolimab changed TCR sequence diversity and drove clonal T-cell expansion. Prior anti-PD-1, anti-PD-L1 or anti-CTLA-4 therapy was permitted, and checkpoint inhibitors had been received by 40% to 50% of dose-escalation patients. Partial responses were achieved by three dose-escalation patients, of whom one had hepatocellular carcinoma and two had cutaneous melanoma. Intravenous ivuxolimab was administered to patients every 2 weeks at six dose levels: 0.01, 0.1, 0.3, 1.5, 3 and 10 mg/kg. The dose-escalation cohort was around 84% male with a mean age of about 54 years, ranging from about 20 to 85. The paper reports the monotherapy dose-escalation portion (N ≈ 50 patients) of the phase I ivuxolimab trial. The research as a whole found: In partial responders in the 0.1-3.0 mg/kg groups, normalized peripheral clonal expansion was found to be among the lowest, especially among CD8+ T cells. At doses from 0.1 to 3.0 mg/kg, clonal expansion was seen in both CD4+ and CD8+ blood T cells between baseline and week 6. Low levels of normalized T-cell clonal expansion were also seen in some patients who did not respond. After ivuxolimab, expanded clones were on average more numerous among CD8+ T cells than among CD4+ T cells. The antigen specificity of the peripheral T cells that underwent clonal expansion was not determined.

To sequence the TCRbeta CDR3 region, genomic DNA was isolated from the sorted cells. TCRbeta CDR3 regions were sequenced using the immunoSEQ Assay. Drawn from immuneACCESS, this table holds only the in-frame rearrangements with V and J called that TCRdb kept. Clones are partly lost; checked studies trace under half to an unresolved V gene and leave the rest unexplained. This sample gives 30,000 or so clones in total; about 92% of them show up just once. Together, the top ten hold roughly 28% of the sample. The CDR3 runs 14 residues from the cysteine to the phenylalanine. Just the 42-base CDR3 DNA is kept, in frame starting at base 1. CDR1 and CDR2 are read off the germline V gene as SGDLS and YYNGEE. Trimming costs V 4 bases and J 2 bases, and their ends lie 13 bases apart. The trial excluded patients who had a history of autoimmune disease or who were on systemic immunosuppression. In every dose cohort, peripheral blood was drawn for TCR sequencing at baseline, cycle 4 day 1, and cycle 7 day 1. The samples were drawn from a first-in-human, open-label, multicenter phase I dose-escalation trial of ivuxolimab. Adults with locally advanced or metastatic melanoma, renal cell, hepatocellular, or head and neck squamous cell carcinoma were enrolled in the trial. Before TCR sequencing, CD4+ and CD8+ T cells were separately sorted from peripheral blood.

This sample comprised CD4+ or CD8+ T cells sorted from blood, obtained in a trial of the OX40 agonist ivuxolimab. Recombination connected TRBV9 to TRBJ2-7; TRBD1 is a possible D gene, resting on 5 matching bases. This receptor was taken from an adult with an advanced solid tumor such as melanoma, head and neck, liver or kidney cancer. The nucleotides are TGTGCCAGCAGCATAGCAGGGAACCCCTACGAGCAGTACTTC. Translated, this gives CASSIAGNPYEQYF.